One T cell receptor (beta chain) is described in this entry. Its antigen is not identified. The sample comes from a study of post-analysis software for immune sequencing data. About the research overall: The disease courses covered relapsing-remitting, secondary progressive and progressive-relapsing multiple sclerosis. Study findings and constraints: Batch-mates among the samples co-clustered strongly by F measure. Patients with multiple sclerosis recorded significantly lower normalized Chao1 diversity than controls, the study found.

The TCR beta cDNA libraries carried unique molecular identifiers. TCRdb passed the PCR reads through MiXCR, listing each CDR3 protein once. The sample lists about 430,000 distinct CDR3 sequences, 30% to 45% occurring once. Sequencing was carried out using blood. This TCR derives from a girl aged 2 to 9 with multiple sclerosis.

CDR3 in DNA: TGTGCCAGCAGCCCCAGCGTAGCGGGCACAGATACGCAGTATTTT. This encodes CASSPSVAGTDTQYF. The chain is built from TRBV7-2 and TRBJ2-3, with D perhaps TRBD2 (6 bases). Germline V gene lookup returns CDR1 SGHTA and CDR2 FQGNSA. Trimming cost V 5 bases and J 1 base, with 13 bases left between them. CDR3 length: 15 residues.